Given below is one TCR beta chain in context. Its antigen remains unknown. Patients with ophthalmopathy all had a Clinical Activity Score of at least 3, a NOSPECS grade of at least 4 and duration under 3 months. It was uncontrolled infection, other autoimmune disease, pregnancy or lactation that excluded patients. The CDR3 contains 14 residues. Germline V CDR1 and CDR2: DFQATT, SNEGSKA (reference sequence). With 2 bases removed from V and 6 bases from J, the gap between germline ends came to 16 bases. TCR beta CDR3 region amplification was performed from RNA transcripts. A set of HTBI primers served as the primers for a first-round RT-PCR of the TCR CDR3. TCRdb ran MiXCR on the multiplex PCR reads and lists one entry per CDR3 protein. Of some 270,000 distinct CDR3 sequences listed, approximately 23% are singletons. This record belongs to a study of T cells in Graves' hyperthyroidism and ophthalmopathy. Study-wide context: It was at initial diagnosis, before any treatment, that peripheral blood was collected. Study-wide findings and caveats: Most thyroid-expanded clonotypes above 0.001 were also found in blood.

The sample was blood. The clonotype comes from a woman aged 40 to 50 with Graves' ophthalmopathy. The V call is TRBV20-1, the J call TRBJ1-1, with a possible D match to TRBD1 (5 bases). CDR3 region: CSARNSGGSAEAFF. The CDR3 bases are TGCAGTGCTAGAAATTCCGGGGGTTCGGCTGAAGCTTTCTTT.